This TCR beta chain was recovered during a study of blood T cell repertoires in COVID-19. Study context: Material from acute and convalescent COVID-19 was sourced from the United States, Italy and Spain. The analysed material was cDNA or gDNA that came from T cells, B-cell-depleted T cells, or PBMCs.

There are 16 residues in the CDR3. The trim removed 0 bases at V and 3 bases at J, leaving 1 base unmatched. Looked up from germline, CDR1 is KGHSH and CDR2 is LQKENI. Authors' processing steps: Reference gene primer amplification yielded estimated nucleated cell counts. Here immunoSEQ multiplex PCR was the method, and the copy in TCRdb shows in-frame clones only, minus some. V and J calls and clone size come straight from that table; D and trimming were deduced from the DNA. The profile shows under 15,000 clones, roughly 83% of them singletons. Specimen: peripheral blood. The TCR originated in a man aged 35-49 years with active or convalescent COVID-19. This sequence joins TRBV18 and TRBJ2-1, with TRBD2 identical over 11 bases. CDR3 region: CASSPPLAGGYNEQFF. DNA for the CDR3: TGTGCCAGCTCACCACCGCTAGCGGGGGGCTACAATGAGCAGTTCTTC.